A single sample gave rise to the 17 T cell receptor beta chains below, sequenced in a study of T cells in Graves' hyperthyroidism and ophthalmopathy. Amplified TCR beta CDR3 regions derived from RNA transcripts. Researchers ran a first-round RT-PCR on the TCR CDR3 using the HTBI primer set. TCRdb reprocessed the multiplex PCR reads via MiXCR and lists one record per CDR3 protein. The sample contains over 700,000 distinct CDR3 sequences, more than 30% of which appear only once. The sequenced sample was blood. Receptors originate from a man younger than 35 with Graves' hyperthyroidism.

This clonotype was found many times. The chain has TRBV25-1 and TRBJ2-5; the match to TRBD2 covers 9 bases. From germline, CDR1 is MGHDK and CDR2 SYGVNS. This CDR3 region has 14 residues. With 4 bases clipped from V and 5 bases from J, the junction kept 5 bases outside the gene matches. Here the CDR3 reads CASSGSGSWETQYF. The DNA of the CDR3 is TGTGCCAGCAGTGGTAGCGGGAGTTGGGAGACCCAGTACTTC.

CDR3 amino acids: CAISSGTGTTGELFF. The DNA of the CDR3 is TGTGCCATCAGTTCCGGGACAGGGACGACCGGGGAGCTGTTTTTT. The chain recombines TRBV10-3 with TRBJ2-2; 9 nucleotides agree with TRBD1. CDR1 ENHRY and CDR2 SYGVKD come from the germline V gene. The CDR3 extends over 15 amino acids. Unmatched junction bases numbered 6, after V lost 5 bases and J lost 5 bases.

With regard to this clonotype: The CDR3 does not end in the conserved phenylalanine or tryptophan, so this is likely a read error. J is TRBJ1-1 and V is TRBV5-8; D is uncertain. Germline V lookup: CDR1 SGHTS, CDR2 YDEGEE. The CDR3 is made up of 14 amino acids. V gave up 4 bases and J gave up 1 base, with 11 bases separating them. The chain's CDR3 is CASSLLSWNTEAFV. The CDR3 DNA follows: TGTGCCAGCAGCCTGCTAAGTTGGAACACTGAAGCTTTCGTT.

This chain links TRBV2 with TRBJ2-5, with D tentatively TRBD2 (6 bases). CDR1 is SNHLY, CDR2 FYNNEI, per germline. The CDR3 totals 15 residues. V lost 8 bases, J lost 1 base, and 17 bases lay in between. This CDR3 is CASVGPGAGQETQYF. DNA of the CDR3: TGTGCCAGCGTAGGTCCGGGAGCGGGCCAAGAGACCCAGTACTTC.

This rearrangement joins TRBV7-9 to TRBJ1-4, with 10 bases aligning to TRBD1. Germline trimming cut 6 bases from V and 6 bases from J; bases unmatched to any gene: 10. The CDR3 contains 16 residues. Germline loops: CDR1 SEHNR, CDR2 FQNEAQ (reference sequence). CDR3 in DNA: TGTGCCAGCAGTCCGGACAGGGGGATTGGGTATGAAAAACTGTTTTTT. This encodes CASSPDRGIGYEKLFF.

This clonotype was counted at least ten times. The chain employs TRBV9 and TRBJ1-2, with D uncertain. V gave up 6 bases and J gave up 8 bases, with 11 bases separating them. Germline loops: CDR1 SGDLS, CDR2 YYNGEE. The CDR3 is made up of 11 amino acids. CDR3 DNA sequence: TGTGCCAGCAACGGGCTGGGCGGCTACACCTTC. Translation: CASNGLGGYTF.

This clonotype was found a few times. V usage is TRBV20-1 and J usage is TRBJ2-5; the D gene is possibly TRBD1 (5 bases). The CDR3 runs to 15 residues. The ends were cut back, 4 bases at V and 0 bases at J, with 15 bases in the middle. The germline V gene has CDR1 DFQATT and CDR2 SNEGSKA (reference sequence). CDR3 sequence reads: CSAIIVGADQETQYF. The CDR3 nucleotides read TGCAGTGCTATTATAGTTGGGGCAGACCAAGAGACCCAGTACTTC.

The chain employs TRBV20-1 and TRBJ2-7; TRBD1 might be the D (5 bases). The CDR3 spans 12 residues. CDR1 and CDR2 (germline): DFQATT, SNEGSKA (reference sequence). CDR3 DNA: TGCAGCGCTGCGGACAAAACCTACGAGCAGTACTTC. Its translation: CSAADKTYEQYF.

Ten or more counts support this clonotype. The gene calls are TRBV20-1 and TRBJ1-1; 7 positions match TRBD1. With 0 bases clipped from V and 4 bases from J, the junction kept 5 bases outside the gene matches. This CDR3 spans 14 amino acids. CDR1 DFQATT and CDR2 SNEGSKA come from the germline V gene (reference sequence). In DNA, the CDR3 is TGCAGTGCTAGAGACGCACAGGGGAGCACTGAAGCTTTCTTT. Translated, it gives CSARDAQGSTEAFF.

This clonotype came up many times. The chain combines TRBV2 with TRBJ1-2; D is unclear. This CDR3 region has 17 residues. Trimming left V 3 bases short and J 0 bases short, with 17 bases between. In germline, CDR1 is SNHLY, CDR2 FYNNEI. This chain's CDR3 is CASSDALASLANYGYTF. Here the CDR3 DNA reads TGTGCCAGCAGTGACGCCCTGGCTTCTCTAGCTAACTATGGCTACACCTTC.

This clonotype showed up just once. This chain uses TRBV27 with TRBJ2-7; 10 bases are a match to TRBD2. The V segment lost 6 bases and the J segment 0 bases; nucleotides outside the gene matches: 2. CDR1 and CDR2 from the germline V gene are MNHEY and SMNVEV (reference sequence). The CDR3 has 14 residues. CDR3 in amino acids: CASRLAGPSYEQYF. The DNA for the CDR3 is TGTGCCAGCAGACTAGCGGGGCCCTCCTACGAGCAGTACTTC.

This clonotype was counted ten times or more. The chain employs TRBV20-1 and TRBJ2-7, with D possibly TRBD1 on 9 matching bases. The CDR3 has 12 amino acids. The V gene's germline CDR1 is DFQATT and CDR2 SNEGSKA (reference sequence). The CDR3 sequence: CSGRGQGYEQYF. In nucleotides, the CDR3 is TGCAGCGGGAGGGGACAGGGCTACGAGCAGTACTTC.

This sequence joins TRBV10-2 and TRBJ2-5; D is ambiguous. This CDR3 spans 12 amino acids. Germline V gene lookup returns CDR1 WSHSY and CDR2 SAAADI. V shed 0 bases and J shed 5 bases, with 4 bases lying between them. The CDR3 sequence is CASSESVETQYF. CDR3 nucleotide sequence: TGCGCCAGCAGTGAGTCGGTTGAGACCCAGTACTTC.

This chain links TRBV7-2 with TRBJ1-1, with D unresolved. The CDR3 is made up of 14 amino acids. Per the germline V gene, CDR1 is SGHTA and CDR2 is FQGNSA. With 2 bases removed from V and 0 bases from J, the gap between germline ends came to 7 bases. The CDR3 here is CASSLFSLNTEAFF. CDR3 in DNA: TGTGCCAGCAGCTTATTTTCGTTGAACACTGAAGCTTTCTTT.

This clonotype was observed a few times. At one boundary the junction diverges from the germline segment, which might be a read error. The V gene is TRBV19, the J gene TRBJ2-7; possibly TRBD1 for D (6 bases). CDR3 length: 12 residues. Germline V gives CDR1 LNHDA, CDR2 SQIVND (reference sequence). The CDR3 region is CARRTKQGRGTF. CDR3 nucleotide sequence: TGTGCCAGGCGAACTAAACAGGGACGAGGGACCTTC.

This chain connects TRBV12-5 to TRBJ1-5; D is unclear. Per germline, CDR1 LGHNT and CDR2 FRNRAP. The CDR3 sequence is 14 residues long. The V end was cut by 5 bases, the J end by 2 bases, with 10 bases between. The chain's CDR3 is CASGATGGNQPQHF. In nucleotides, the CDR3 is TGTGCTAGTGGTGCCACGGGAGGCAATCAGCCCCAGCATTTT. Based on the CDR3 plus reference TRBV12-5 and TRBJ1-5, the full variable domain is DARVTQTPRHKVTEMGQEVTMRCQPILGHNTVFWYRQTMMQGLELLAYFRNRAPLDDSGMPKDRFSAEMPDATLATLKIQPSEPRDSAVYFCASGATGGNQPQHFGDGTRLSIL.

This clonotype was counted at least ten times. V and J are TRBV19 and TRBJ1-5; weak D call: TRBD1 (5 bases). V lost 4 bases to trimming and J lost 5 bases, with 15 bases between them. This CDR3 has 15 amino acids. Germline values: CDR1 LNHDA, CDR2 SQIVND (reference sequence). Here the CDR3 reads CASSTPRGLDQPQHF. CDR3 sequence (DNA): TGTGCCAGTAGTACCCCTCGGGGGTTAGATCAGCCCCAGCATTTT.